The text below deals with one TCR beta chain. What it binds is unknown. Treatment meaning: some 20 received Ad26.COV2.S at low or high dose, single or two shots; 5 received placebo; per-sample allocation not given. Specimens were obtained on day 63 following the first vaccine or placebo injection. This sample is part of a study of Ad26.COV2.S vaccination and SARS-CoV-2 variants. The overall study: Once or twice, 56 days apart, Ad26.COV2.S was delivered intramuscularly.

Only in-frame clones appear in the TCRdb table, and some are missing; sequencing was by immunoSEQ multiplex PCR. Seen here are roughly 400,000 clones, 70% to 90% observed once, and the top ten hold approximately 1.9%. Study conclusions and caveats: Vaccine and placebo recipients had comparable breadth of non-spike TCRs. Breadth, reportedly substantial, characterized the spike-specific CD8+ and CD4+ T cell responses after vaccination. It was vaccine recipients, not placebo recipients, who had the higher spike-specific TCR breadth.

V was clipped by 3 bases and J by 0 bases; unmatched bases: 12. CDR3 length equals 18 residues. The source material was peripheral blood, sampled in a trial of Ad26.COV2.S vaccine versus placebo. The chain recombines TRBV5-3 with TRBJ2-7; TRBD2 aligns across 10 bases. TRBV5-3 is assigned to the ORF class and has an uncertain function. The sequence was collected from a person aged 18-60 years who received the Ad26.COV2.S COVID-19 vaccine or a placebo. The CDR3 region is CARSWTSGVDRVSYEQYF. The CDR3 DNA reads TGTGCCAGAAGCTGGACTAGCGGAGTGGACCGGGTCTCCTACGAGCAGTACTTC.